This T cell receptor (beta chain) was sequenced for a study of cytomegalovirus exposure and HLA in healthy donors. For the study at large: Both the 120 validation repertoires and the roughly 620 first-cohort repertoires used the same platform, as reported by a later analysis. General observations from the study: In the 130 or so validation repertoires, a later analysis found that first-cohort TCR clusters tended to co-occur. It was reportedly the case that the classifier diagnosed cytomegalovirus status with high specificity and sensitivity.

In the case of this clone: What it binds is unknown.

This CDR3 comprises 16 residues. Germline V lookup: CDR1 LGHNA, CDR2 YNFKEQ. Germline trimming cut 1 base from V and 0 bases from J; bases unmatched to any gene: 0. Measured with immunoSEQ multiplex PCR; TCRdb has only the in-frame clones, and not every one. The repertoire has 250,000 to 350,000 clones, 75% to 90% of them found once; the top ten carry approximately 1.1%. The TCR was taken from a woman under 40 in good health and CMV-seropositive. The chain joins TRBV4-2 to TRBJ2-2; 9 bases fit TRBD2. Material: PBMCs. The CDR3 region is CASSQGTSANTGELFF. In DNA form, the CDR3 reads TGTGCCAGCAGCCAAGGGACTAGCGCGAACACCGGGGAGCTGTTTTTT.